A selection of T cell receptor beta chains follows, all from one sample in a study of shared clonotypes between healthy human individuals. The repertoire was sequenced with immunoSEQ multiplex PCR; TCRdb's copy has only in-frame clones and lacks some. The profile shows some 2 million clones, 85% to 95% of them singletons. Sequences were obtained from naive CD4+ T cells sorted from blood. The receptors originated from a man between 18 and 35 years old in good health. Both conserved end residues are part of each CDR3. The order of the fields is clone size, D gene, V gene, J gene, CDR3 DNA, CDR3 protein. The D gene is left open where the match is weak. Only some rows state a clone size, as once, few, many or a class for expanded clones.

size: -
D: -
V: TRBV6-6
J: TRBJ1-2
DNA: TGTGCCAGCAGTTATGGACAGAGAGACTATGGCTACACCTTC
CDR3: CASSYGQRDYGYTF

size: -
D: -
V: TRBV5-1
J: TRBJ2-5
DNA: TGCGCCAGCAGCCCGACAGGTTTCGAGACCCAGTACTTC
CDR3: CASSPTGFETQYF

size: -
D: -
V: TRBV7-2
J: TRBJ2-3
DNA: TGTGCCAGCAGCCCACTCACCAGCACAGATACGCAGTATTTT
CDR3: CASSPLTSTDTQYF

size: -
D: -
V: TRBV19
J: TRBJ1-2
DNA: TGTGCCAGTAGCTCTTTCAGGGATGGCTACACCTTC
CDR3: CASSSFRDGYTF

size: -
D: -
V: TRBV5-6
J: TRBJ2-5
DNA: TGTGCCAGCAGCTGGGACTCCCGAGGGGAGACCCAGTACTTC
CDR3: CASSWDSRGETQYF

size: -
D: -
V: TRBV20-1
J: TRBJ2-5
DNA: TGCAGCCCCCTGGCTGCGGAGACCCAGTACTTC
CDR3: CSPLAAETQYF

size: -
D: -
V: TRBV6-1
J: TRBJ1-6
DNA: TGTGCCAGCAGTGAGGGGGTCGGAAATAATTCACCCCTCCACTTT
CDR3: CASSEGVGNNSPLHF

size: -
D: -
V: TRBV19
J: TRBJ1-2
DNA: TGTGCCAGTAGGCCCGGACAGACCTATGGCTACACCTTC
CDR3: CASRPGQTYGYTF

size: -
D: -
V: TRBV29-1
J: TRBJ2-1
DNA: TGCAGCGTTGAAACCTATCGCTCCTACAATGAGCAGTTCTTC
CDR3: CSVETYRSYNEQFF

size: -
D: TRBD2
V: TRBV10-3
J: TRBJ2-3
DNA: TGTGCCAGCACTGGACTAGCGGGAGCAGATACGCAGTATTTT
CDR3: CASTGLAGADTQYF

size: -
D: -
V: TRBV28
J: TRBJ1-2
DNA: TGTGCCAGCAGCCGTAGGACCGTTTGGGGCTACACCTTC
CDR3: CASSRRTVWGYTF

size: -
D: -
V: TRBV30
J: TRBJ2-5
DNA: TGTGCCTGGAGTGGCTCGGGAGCGCAAGAGACCCAGTACTTC
CDR3: CAWSGSGAQETQYF

size: -
D: TRBD1
V: TRBV9
J: TRBJ1-1
DNA: TGTGCCAGCAGCGGATTACGGACAGGGGTCGCTGCTGGCACTGAAGCTTTCTTT
CDR3: CASSGLRTGVAAGTEAFF

size: -
D: TRBD2
V: TRBV19
J: TRBJ2-1
DNA: TGTGCCAGTAGTATAGACATGGGACTAGCAAACAATGAGCAGTTCTTC
CDR3: CASSIDMGLANNEQFF

size: once
D: -
V: TRBV5-1
J: TRBJ2-1
DNA: TGCGCCAGCAGCTCTGCTTTCTCGGGGAACAATGAGCAGTTCTTC
CDR3: CASSSAFSGNNEQFF

size: -
D: TRBD1
V: TRBV15
J: TRBJ2-7
DNA: TGTGCCACCAGCAGGACAACAGGGGGCATGAACTCCTACGAGCAGTACTTC
CDR3: CATSRTTGGMNSYEQYF

size: -
D: -
V: TRBV4-3
J: TRBJ2-2
DNA: TGCGCCAGCAGCCAAGATAACCGGAACACCGGGGAGCTGTTTTTT
CDR3: CASSQDNRNTGELFF

size: -
D: -
V: TRBV18
J: TRBJ2-5
DNA: TGTGCCAGCTCACACCTGGACAAGCGAACAGAGACCCAGTACTTC
CDR3: CASSHLDKRTETQYF

size: -
D: -
V: TRBV10-3
J: TRBJ2-7
DNA: TGTGCCATCAGTGAACCGGCAGGGATCTCCTACGAGCAGTACTTC
CDR3: CAISEPAGISYEQYF

size: -
D: -
V: TRBV19
J: TRBJ2-7
DNA: TGTGCCAGTAGTACTGTGGCAGGGAGGATCTACGAGCAGTACTTC
CDR3: CASSTVAGRIYEQYF

size: -
D: -
V: TRBV5-4
J: TRBJ2-4
DNA: TGTGCCAGCAGCTTGGATGGGGTGGGAGGCAAAAACATTCAGTACTTC
CDR3: CASSLDGVGGKNIQYF

size: -
D: -
V: TRBV28
J: TRBJ1-1
DNA: TGTGCCAGCAGCGAGGGGTGGACTGAAGCTTTCTTT
CDR3: CASSEGWTEAFF

size: -
D: TRBD1
V: TRBV30
J: TRBJ1-1
DNA: TGTGCCTGGGGGGGGTCCGGGACAGGGGCCCGACGGCTTGAAGCTTTCTTT
CDR3: CAWGGSGTGARRLEAFF

size: -
D: -
V: TRBV18
J: TRBJ2-7
DNA: TGTGCCAGCTCCCCCCCCGGGGGAGAGGACTCCTACGAGCAGTACTTC
CDR3: CASSPPGGEDSYEQYF

size: once
D: -
V: TRBV5-1
J: TRBJ2-6
DNA: TGCGCCAGCAGCTTGGATGGGAGTGGGGCCAACGTCCTGACTTTC
CDR3: CASSLDGSGANVLTF

size: -
D: TRBD2
V: TRBV11-2
J: TRBJ2-1
DNA: TGTGCCAGCAGCCCCTCGGGACTAGCTTACAATGAGCAGTTCTTC
CDR3: CASSPSGLAYNEQFF

size: -
D: -
V: TRBV5-1
J: TRBJ2-7
DNA: TGCGCCAGCAGCTACGGGGGCTCACTTTACGAGCAGTACTTC
CDR3: CASSYGGSLYEQYF

size: -
D: -
V: TRBV7-8
J: TRBJ1-2
DNA: TGTGCCAGCAGCCCCATGGTTGGCTACACCTTC
CDR3: CASSPMVGYTF

size: -
D: -
V: TRBV5-1
J: TRBJ2-7
DNA: TGCGCCAGCAGCTTGAATCGGCGGGACAGTAACGAGCAGTACTTC
CDR3: CASSLNRRDSNEQYF

size: -
D: TRBD1
V: TRBV2
J: TRBJ1-3
DNA: TGTGCCAGCAGTGGACAGGGTGGAAACACCATATATTTT
CDR3: CASSGQGGNTIYF

size: -
D: -
V: TRBV2
J: TRBJ2-1
DNA: TGTGCCAGCAGTGCGGCGGGTTATGAGCAGTTCTTC
CDR3: CASSAAGYEQFF

size: -
D: -
V: TRBV4-3
J: TRBJ1-6
DNA: TGCGCCAGCAGCCAAGATCGCGGGACAATTAATTCACCCCTCCACTTT
CDR3: CASSQDRGTINSPLHF

size: -
D: TRBD1
V: TRBV6-1
J: TRBJ2-1
DNA: TGTGCTCTTTTCCGGGACAGAGAGAGGTATGAGCAGTTCTTC
CDR3: CALFRDRERYEQFF

size: -
D: TRBD2
V: TRBV5-4
J: TRBJ2-3
DNA: TGTGCCAGCAGCAAAGCGGGGGGGAACACAGATACGCAGTATTTT
CDR3: CASSKAGGNTDTQYF

size: -
D: TRBD1
V: TRBV18
J: TRBJ1-1
DNA: TGTGCCAGCTCACCGGGACAGAGGGTAAGGAACACTGAAGCTTTCTTT
CDR3: CASSPGQRVRNTEAFF

size: once
D: -
V: TRBV27
J: TRBJ2-3
DNA: TGTGCCAGCAGTTTGATGCGGAGCACAGATACGCAGTATTTT
CDR3: CASSLMRSTDTQYF

size: -
D: -
V: TRBV7-9
J: TRBJ1-1
DNA: TGTGCCAGCAGCTTAGGGTCCGGGACATTGAACACTGAAGCTTTCTTT
CDR3: CASSLGSGTLNTEAFF

size: -
D: -
V: TRBV7-9
J: TRBJ2-5
DNA: TGTGCCAGCAGCTTAGTTGGGGGCTCGGAGACCCAGTACTTC
CDR3: CASSLVGGSETQYF

size: -
D: -
V: TRBV5-6
J: TRBJ1-3
DNA: TGTGCCAGCGGACGCTTGAGCTCTGGAAACACCATATATTTT
CDR3: CASGRLSSGNTIYF

size: -
D: -
V: TRBV7-2
J: TRBJ2-7
DNA: TGTGCCAGCAGCTTAAATCCTTACGAGCAGTACTTC
CDR3: CASSLNPYEQYF